One and the same sample provided the 18 T cell receptor beta chains below, sequenced in a study of T cells after posttransplantation cyclophosphamide. The table came from immunoSEQ multiplex PCR; TCRdb's copy has only in-frame clones and leaves some out. The specimen has about 36,000 clones, none found just once. The sequenced sample was PBMCs. Receptors originate from a girl aged 5-17 years in good health, CMV-negative, and a related stem cell transplant donor.

In this sample, this clone turned up many times. The rearrangement links TRBV5-1 to TRBJ2-7, with 7 positions matching TRBD1. The CDR3 loop spans 15 amino acids. Germline CDR1 reads SGHRS; CDR2 reads YFSETQ. J gave up 2 bases and V 2 bases, and 7 bases lay outside the gene matches. The CDR3 sequence: CASSFEGRGTYEQYF. The CDR3 region has the DNA TGCGCCAGCAGCTTTGAGGGCAGGGGGACCTACGAGCAGTACTTC.

This clone showed up just a few times. This chain joins TRBV7-2 and TRBJ1-4; D not resolved. This CDR3 comprises 15 residues. Germline V lookup: CDR1 SGHTA, CDR2 FQGNSA. V was shortened by 3 bases and J by 1 base, with 9 bases between the two germline ends. The CDR3 region is CASSFLPETNEKLFF. In DNA, the CDR3 is TGTGCCAGCAGCTTTCTTCCAGAAACTAATGAAAAACTGTTTTTT.

This clone was observed many times. The V call is TRBV4-1, the J call TRBJ2-5; 12 bases are shared with TRBD2. V shed 4 bases, J shed 5 bases, and the junction held 8 bases outside the gene matches. CDR1 is MGHRA and CDR2 is YSYEKL in the germline V gene. CDR3 length: 16 amino acids. The CDR3 region is CASSRALAGGSETQYF. CDR3 coding DNA: TGCGCCAGCAGCCGGGCACTAGCGGGAGGCTCGGAGACCCAGTACTTC.

This clone was recorded at least ten times. The chain recombines TRBV27 with TRBJ2-7; D is unresolved. V was trimmed by 10 bases and J by 4 bases, leaving 5 bases between them. Germline lookup yields CDR1 MNHEY and CDR2 SMNVEV (reference sequence). The length of the CDR3 is 9 residues. The DNA for the CDR3 is TGTGCCACCCATTACGAGCAGTACTTC. Translation: CATHYEQYF.

In its sample, this clone was seen many times. The rearrangement links TRBV28 to TRBJ2-2; D gene ambiguous. Germline V lookup: CDR1 MDHEN, CDR2 SYDVKM. The CDR3 has 16 amino acids. With 5 bases removed from V and 7 bases from J, the gap between germline ends came to 20 bases. The CDR3: CASSPPTVFSVGELFF. The CDR3 DNA reads TGTGCCAGCAGTCCTCCTACCGTGTTTAGTGTCGGGGAGCTGTTTTTT.

This clone was observed a handful of times. The rearrangement links TRBV7-9 to TRBJ1-1, with a weak D call TRBD1 (5 bases). V was trimmed by 5 bases and J by 0 bases, leaving 10 bases between them. CDR3 length: 14 amino acids. The germline V gene has CDR1 SEHNR and CDR2 FQNEAQ (reference sequence). The CDR3 sequence: CASSVTQVNTEAFF. As DNA, the CDR3 is TGTGCCAGCAGCGTGACACAGGTGAACACTGAAGCTTTCTTT. The full variable domain, rest sourced from reference TRBV7-9 and TRBJ1-1, is DTGVSQNPRHKITKRGQNVTFRCDPISEHNRLYWYRQTLGQGPEFLTYFQNEAQLEKSRLLSDRFSAERPKGSFSTLEIQRTEQGDSAMYLCASSVTQVNTEAFFGQGTRLTVV.

There are a few counts of this clone. This chain uses TRBV27 with TRBJ1-1; maybe TRBD1 (6 bases). V was trimmed by 5 bases and J by 4 bases, leaving 11 bases between them. Germline V gene data show CDR1 as MNHEY and CDR2 as SMNVEV (reference sequence). The CDR3 extends over 13 amino acids. The CDR3 is CASSHGQFTEAFF. For the CDR3, the DNA is TGTGCCAGCAGTCACGGACAGTTCACTGAAGCTTTCTTT.

There are many counts of this clone. The rearrangement joins TRBV4-2 to TRBJ2-5, with D possibly being TRBD1 (6 bases). V lost 4 bases, J lost 1 base, and 13 bases lay in between. Looked up from germline, CDR1 is LGHNA and CDR2 is YNFKEQ. The CDR3 runs to 15 residues. The DNA for the CDR3 is TGTGCCAGCAGCCGCCAGACAGGCGTCCAAGAGACCCAGTACTTC. This gives the protein CASSRQTGVQETQYF.

There are many counts of this clone. The gene calls are TRBV6-5 and TRBJ2-1; 9 bases fit TRBD1. Losses at the gene ends were 3 bases for V and 8 bases for J; bases not matched to a gene: 8. Germline assignment: CDR1 MNHEY and CDR2 SVGAGI. The CDR3 is made up of 15 amino acids. CDR3 loop: CASSYSGTGNDEQFF. CDR3 sequence (DNA): TGTGCCAGCAGTTATTCCGGGACAGGGAATGATGAGCAGTTCTTC.

At least ten counts were recorded for this clone. The rearrangement joins TRBV7-9 to TRBJ2-7; the D gene is possibly TRBD1 (5 bases). This CDR3 has 16 amino acids. Trimming stripped 7 bases from V and 1 base from J, with 20 bases between. Germline V gives CDR1 SEHNR, CDR2 FQNEAQ (reference sequence). The CDR3 protein is CASTVFWGRRSYEQYF. In DNA, the CDR3 is TGTGCCAGCACCGTTTTTTGGGGCAGGCGATCCTACGAGCAGTACTTC. Drawing the rest from reference TRBV7-9 and TRBJ2-7, the complete variable domain is DTGVSQNPRHKITKRGQNVTFRCDPISEHNRLYWYRQTLGQGPEFLTYFQNEAQLEKSRLLSDRFSAERPKGSFSTLEIQRTEQGDSAMYLCASTVFWGRRSYEQYFGPGTRLTVT.

The gene calls are TRBV5-4 and TRBJ2-1; 10 nucleotides align to TRBD1. V lost 2 bases, J lost 2 bases, and 1 base stayed unmatched. The CDR3 has 15 residues. Germline V lookup: CDR1 SGHNT, CDR2 YYREEE (reference sequence). The CDR3 DNA follows: TGTGCCAGCAGCTTCGGGACAGGGGCCTACAATGAGCAGTTCTTC. Its protein product is CASSFGTGAYNEQFF. Full variable domain (outside the CDR3, taken from reference TRBV5-4 and TRBJ2-1): ETGVTQSPTHLIKTRGQQVTLRCSSQSGHNTVSWYQQALGQGPQFIFQYYREEENGRGNFPPRFSGLQFPNYSSELNVNALELDDSALYLCASSFGTGAYNEQFFGPGTRLTVL.

This clone occurred many times. The chain employs TRBV5-1 and TRBJ1-1; 8 positions match TRBD1. The germline V gene encodes CDR1 SGHRS and CDR2 YFSETQ. CDR3 length equals 17 residues. V trimming: 7 bases; J trimming: 0 bases; junction bases outside the gene matches: 14. DNA of the CDR3: TGCGCCAGCCGATTCGACAGGGGAAGGCAGGTGAACACTGAAGCTTTCTTT. This translates into CASRFDRGRQVNTEAFF. The full variable domain, rest sourced from reference TRBV5-1 and TRBJ1-1, is KAGVTQTPRYLIKTRGQQVTLSCSPISGHRSVSWYQQTPGQGLQFLFEYFSETQRNKGNFPGRFSGRQFSNSRSEMNVSTLELGDSALYLCASRFDRGRQVNTEAFFGQGTRLTVV.

This clone occurred many times. This chain links TRBV6-1 with TRBJ2-7, with 8 positions matching TRBD1. V lost 5 bases and J lost 1; bases outside the gene matches: 4. This CDR3 has 14 amino acids. Germline V gene lookup returns CDR1 MNHNS and CDR2 SASEGT. CDR3 in amino acids: CASSPRTGSYEQYF. The CDR3 nucleotides read TGTGCCAGCAGTCCTCGGACAGGGTCCTACGAGCAGTACTTC.

This clone was recorded many times. The chain recombines TRBV5-1 with TRBJ2-2; D is perhaps TRBD2 (5 bases). CDR1 is SGHRS and CDR2 is YFSETQ in the germline V gene. The V end was cut by 2 bases, the J end by 4 bases, with 12 bases between. The CDR3 loop spans 15 amino acids. The DNA for the CDR3 is TGCGCCAGCAGCTTCGGGGATCAGGTCACCGGGGAGCTGTTTTTT. Its translation: CASSFGDQVTGELFF. Full variable domain (remainder filled in from reference TRBV5-1 and TRBJ2-2): KAGVTQTPRYLIKTRGQQVTLSCSPISGHRSVSWYQQTPGQGLQFLFEYFSETQRNKGNFPGRFSGRQFSNSRSEMNVSTLELGDSALYLCASSFGDQVTGELFFGEGSRLTVL.

This clone was recorded at least ten times. The chain uses TRBV6-5 and TRBJ1-3, with a weak D call TRBD1 (5 bases). This CDR3 contains 15 residues. Germline V gene sequence: CDR1 MNHEY, CDR2 SVGAGI. The ends were cut back, 2 bases at V and 0 bases at J, with 8 bases in the middle. CDR3 sequence reads: CASSYARASGNTIYF. In DNA form, the CDR3 reads TGTGCCAGCAGTTACGCCAGGGCCTCTGGAAACACCATATATTTT.

In this sample, this clone turned up many times. This chain joins TRBV5-1 and TRBJ1-2; D is ambiguous. Germline CDR1 and CDR2: SGHRS and YFSETQ. The CDR3 totals 13 residues. V was trimmed by 4 bases and J by 1 base, leaving 8 bases between them. The CDR3 nucleotides are TGCGCCAGCAGCGCCAGCGGTAACTATGGCTACACCTTC. Its translation is CASSASGNYGYTF.

V and J are TRBV28 and TRBJ2-7; a weak D match, TRBD1 (5 bases). The CDR3 spans 15 residues. V lost 5 bases and J 1 base, leaving 15 bases between the germline ends. Germline lookup yields CDR1 MDHEN and CDR2 SYDVKM. The CDR3 nucleotides read TGTGCCAGCAGTCTCCTCCCCGACAGTTCCTACGAGCAGTACTTC. Protein: CASSLLPDSSYEQYF.

The chain combines TRBV6-1 with TRBJ2-7, with 7 positions matching TRBD2. The CDR3 contains 12 residues. Germline V CDR1 and CDR2: MNHNS, SASEGT. The junction had 4 bases not matched to a gene; V was cut back by 5 bases and J by 6 bases. CDR3: CASSSASGEQYF. The CDR3 DNA is TGTGCCAGCAGTTCCGCTAGCGGCGAGCAGTACTTC.